What follows is one T cell receptor (beta chain) and its context. Its antigen is not yet known. The record has no base qualities; no much larger clone is one base away. The sample belongs to a study of PD-L1 blockade in urothelial cancer (dated by TCRdb to 2016 to 2017). As for the study more broadly: Every patient began therapy in the mid-2010s and was given atezolizumab 1,200 mg intravenously every 3 weeks. About 90% of the roughly 29 patients were identified as males with urothelial cancer of bladder origin, and a prior smoking history was reported by 18 of 29 patients. Patients had an ECOG performance status of 0 or 1 and had received between 0 and 3 prior chemotherapy regimens. Blood samples were analyzed at 3 weeks after treatment start (second dose) and at 6 weeks after treatment start. A median of about 150,000 T cells and some 84,000 unique TCRs was obtained from blood samples, and a median clonality of approximately 0.08 was observed. The study, an exploratory multi-omic analysis, examined somatic, immune and clinical correlates of response to PD-L1 blockade with atezolizumab in urothelial cancer. Pretreatment tumor samples and matched peripheral blood, collected serially before and after atezolizumab treatment, underwent TCR sequencing. Durable clinical benefit meant progression-free survival longer than 6 months, and TCR features were also tested against progression-free and overall survival. Whole exome sequencing and RNA sequencing of pretreatment tumors were performed alongside TCR sequencing in the same patients. Durable clinical benefit was achieved by nine patients and was not achieved by 20 patients. Under 30 patients had pretreatment blood TCR-seq, about 25 had at least one posttreatment blood collection, and about 25 had tumor TCR-seq. The research as a whole found: Small sample size (n ≈ 29) and many exploratory analyses mean the results are intended to be hypothesis-generating. Greater expansion of tumor-associated TCR clones in peripheral blood 3 weeks after the start of treatment was observed in patients with durable benefit (n ≈ 22, p = 0.022). Improved progression-free and overall survival was found to be associated with pretreatment peripheral blood TCR clonality below the median.

Explained via the paper, the time point label denotes: peripheral blood 6 weeks after treatment start. The cohort comprised 30 or so patients with locally advanced or metastatic urothelial carcinoma treated at Memorial Sloan Kettering on a trial protocol. Peripheral blood mononuclear cells were collected from each patient pretreatment and during treatment, giving between 1 and 8 total time points per patient. The Qiagen DNeasy Blood extraction kit was used to purify genomic DNA from total PBMCs and from tumor samples. PBMCs were collected pretreatment and during treatment, and were isolated and stored as previously described. To estimate absolute template abundance from read counts, synthetic TCR analog templates were spiked into each PCR. The immunoSEQ assay used bias-controlled V and J gene primers to amplify TCRbeta CDR3 regions from genomic DNA. Sequencing of rearranged TCRbeta segments was performed at approximately 20X coverage. Under the source paper's analysis protocol: Sequencing errors were corrected by clustering, and CDR3s were annotated against IMGT so that V, D and J genes could be assigned. Out-of-frame and stop-codon sequences were excluded, and only productive TCRbeta rearrangements were used in downstream analyses. Clonality was calculated as one minus the Shannon entropy normalized by the log of the number of unique productive sequences. Clones differing between time points or between blood and tumor were identified by Fisher's exact test with Benjamini-Hochberg correction at adjusted p below 0.01. TCRdb limited this immuneACCESS table to in-frame rearrangements with V and J called. A share of clones is missing; checked studies link under half to unresolved V genes, and the rest is unexplained. That table furnishes V, J and clone size, whereas the DNA furnished D and trimming. A total of some 22,000 clones appear in this sample, approximately 90% of them only once. In total, the top ten clones hold around 11% of the sample.

V drops 0 bases and J drops 4 bases, leaving 4 bases in between. The CDR1 and CDR2 encoded by the germline V gene are LGHNA and YSLEER. The CDR3 covers 13 residues, taking in both the cysteine and the phenylalanine. Only the CDR3 DNA stays, 39 bases, in frame from base 1. The TCR was taken from a woman aged 55-70 years with urothelial cancer. This receptor chain uses TRBV4-3 and TRBJ1-5, with the D gene call left open. The sample was PBMCs, taken around atezolizumab (anti-PD-L1) treatment. The CDR3 loop reads CASSQDSNQPQHF. In nucleotides, the sequence is TGCGCCAGCAGCCAAGATTCGAATCAGCCCCAGCATTTT.